Described below is a single T cell receptor beta chain sequence and its context. Only a few counts were recorded for this clonotype. The antigen it binds to is not known. No base qualities exist here, and no much larger clone lies one base off it. Libraries came from PCR. TCR sequencing of DNA from cultured CD4+ T cells used the Oncomine TCR Beta short-read assay at the Johns Hopkins FTIC core. The QIAamp micro DNA kit was used to extract genomic DNA from the cultured CD4+ T cells. Oncomine TCR Beta libraries from cultured CD4+ T cells were pooled using unique dual indexes and sequenced on an Illumina iSeq 100. Per the original workflow: Non-productive sequences were filtered out, and CDR3s that did not start with C, did not end with F or W, or were shorter than 7 amino acids were discarded. Antigen-specific clonotypes were identified using the MANAFEST web application through comparison of peptide-stimulated wells with reference and other culture wells. To be called positive, a clone needed an FDR below 0.05, an odds ratio above 5, and a productive frequency above 0.1% in at least two of three replicate wells. Clonotypes that were significantly expanded in both SARS-CoV-2 spike wells and at least one common cold coronavirus spike condition were defined as cross-reactive. Similarity between CDR3 sequences was evaluated in R version 3.6.1 using Levenshtein distances (stringdist) and unrooted phylogenetic trees (ape). TCRdb's own reprocessing of the public reads used fastp at Q25 and MiXCR and kept productive beta chains. Here each entry gathers all rows of one CDR3 protein and keeps the most common genes and DNA. Here the V and J calls rest on TCRdb's processing, not on the authors' analysis. This sample comprises 7,500 or so distinct CDR3 sequences, 20% to 25% of them detected only once. Approximately 30% of the sample is in the top ten clones.

CDR1 and CDR2 were assigned from the germline V gene (reference sequence) as SEHNR and FQNEAQ. Including the terminal cysteine and phenylalanine, the CDR3 comprises 13 residues. Only the CDR3 portion is preserved as DNA: 39 bases, with reading frame beginning at the first base. V and J are truncated by 4 bases and 2 bases respectively, leaving an intervening sequence of 8 bases. The source of the sample is a study of vaccination and CD4 T cells after COVID-19 (dated by TCRdb to the early 2020s). For context, the study as a whole: The convalescent cohort included six males and four females, with two Hispanic individuals, seven Caucasians, two Asians and one multiracial person. Participants got two doses of the Pfizer-BioNTech BNT162b2 vaccine (n=8) or two doses of the Moderna mRNA-1273 vaccine (n=2). Post-COVID blood samples from convalescent patients were collected a median of about 110 days after diagnosis, with a range of roughly 35 to 180 days. The time from the second vaccine dose to post-vaccine blood sampling had a median of around 72 days and ranged from roughly 13 to 241 days. Culture stimuli were overlapping spike peptide pools from SARS-CoV-2 and from the common cold coronaviruses HCoV-NL63, HCoV-OC43 and HCoV-229E. As controls, cultures received a CEFX viral epitope pool (the positive control), an HIV-1 Nef peptide pool (the negative control), or no peptide at all. The spike-specific CD4+ TCR repertoire was compared before and after mRNA vaccination in about nine COVID-19 convalescent patients and a few infection-naive healthy vaccine recipients. An earlier paper using these donors assessed, at the TCR clonotype level, memory CD4+ T cell crossreactivity between SARS-CoV-2 and common cold coronavirus spike proteins. The investigation overall reported the following: The number of convalescent patients in the study was relatively small, and the study did not examine early timepoints following natural infection. Of the vaccine-specific clones in convalescent patients, 304 of 307, or nearly all, reacted only to SARS-CoV-2 spike and did not cross-react with common cold coronaviruses. Among the post-vaccine SARS-CoV-2-reactive clones in convalescent patients, a median approximately 86% showed up only after vaccination, which suggests vaccine-specific priming. The median number of SARS-CoV-2-reactive clonotypes rose from under 25 after infection to some 40 after vaccination, but the change was not significant.

Taken with the paper, the label for treatment or condition translates to: approximately nine-day PBMC culture with coronavirus spike peptide pools or control peptides (ViraFEST assay). CD4+ T cells from unexposed donors were collected before the COVID-19 pandemic (2011-2018). The ViraFEST assay, used in the study, expanded antigen-specific T cells with peptide pools and then identified the expanded clonotypes through TCR sequencing. Each well held 2 million to 2.5 million PBMCs cultured with around 9 ug/ml peptide pools in IMDM containing roughly 5% human AB serum and 9.5 to 10 IU/ml IL-2. On days 3 and 7, half of the culture medium was replaced with fresh IL-2-containing medium. Once the cells had been in culture for around ten days, the EasySep CD4+ T cell isolation kit was used to isolate CD4+ T cells by negative selection. As cell number allowed, CD4+ T cells from unexposed donors were tested for reactivity to SARS-CoV-2 S and N and to four common cold coronavirus spike pools. PBMCs were separated from whole blood using Ficoll-Paque Plus gradient centrifugation and then either used fresh or cryopreserved at -140C. Each culture condition was generally run in triplicate wells. The leukapheresis product used for the unexposed donors was purchased from a commercial source.

This chain is built from TRBV7-9 and TRBJ1-2; a confident D gene designation cannot be given. The origin of this receptor is a human donor in good health. Sequences were obtained from CD4+ T cells from blood, cultured in vitro. The bases read TGTGCCAGCAGCTCTCCGACAAACTATGGCTACACCTTC. It codes for CASSSPTNYGYTF.